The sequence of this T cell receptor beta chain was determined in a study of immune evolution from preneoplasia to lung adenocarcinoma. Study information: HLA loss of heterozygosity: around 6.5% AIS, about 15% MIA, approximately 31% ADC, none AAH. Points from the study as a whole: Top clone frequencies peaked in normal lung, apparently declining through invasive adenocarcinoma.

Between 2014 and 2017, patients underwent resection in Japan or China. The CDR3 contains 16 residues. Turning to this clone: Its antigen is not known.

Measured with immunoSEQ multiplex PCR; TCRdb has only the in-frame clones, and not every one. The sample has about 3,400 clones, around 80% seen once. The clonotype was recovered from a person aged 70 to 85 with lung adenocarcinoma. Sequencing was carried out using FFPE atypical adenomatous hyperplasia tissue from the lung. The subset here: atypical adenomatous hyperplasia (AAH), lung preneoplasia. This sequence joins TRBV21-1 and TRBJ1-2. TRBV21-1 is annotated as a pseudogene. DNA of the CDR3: TGTGCCAGCACCCATCGAGGGGCGGCGTCAAGGAGTGGCTACACCTTC. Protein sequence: CASTHRGAASRSGYTF.